The next 26 T cell receptor beta chains were all read from a single sample in a study of blood T cell repertoires in COVID-19. Repertoires were generated with immunoSEQ multiplex PCR, while TCRdb's copy carries only in-frame clones and drops some. Here the sample spans hundreds of thousands of clones, 80% to 90% being singletons. Sequenced sample: peripheral blood. The receptors originated from a woman older than 75 with active or convalescent COVID-19.

The gene calls are TRBV12-3 or TRBV12-4 and TRBJ1-3; D unresolved. The CDR3 spans 13 residues. V lost 8 bases to trimming and J lost 0 bases, with 8 bases between them. This chain's CDR3 is CASFFFSGNTIYF. DNA for the CDR3: TGTGCCAGCTTTTTCTTCTCTGGAAACACCATATATTTT.

The chain couples TRBV9 to TRBJ2-2; 13 bases align to TRBD2. CDR1 SGDLS and CDR2 YYNGEE come from the germline V gene. With 5 bases clipped from V and 5 bases from J, the junction kept 3 bases outside the gene matches. The CDR3 is 15 amino acids. CDR3 in amino acids: CASRGLAGPTGELFF. In nucleotides, the CDR3 is TGTGCCAGCAGGGGACTAGCGGGACCTACCGGGGAGCTGTTTTTT.

The chain recombines TRBV4-1 with TRBJ1-2, with D possibly matching TRBD1 (6 bases). The CDR3 contains 14 residues. Trimming pared 3 bases from V and 5 bases from J, leaving 13 bases between. Germline CDR1 reads MGHRA; CDR2 reads YSYEKL. CDR3 nucleotide sequence: TGCGCCAGCAGCCAGGTGGGGGCGAGGTATGGCTACACCTTC. Amino acids: CASSQVGARYGYTF.

The chain joins TRBV30 to TRBJ2-2, with 7 positions matching TRBD2. The germline V gene encodes CDR1 GTSNPN and CDR2 SVGIG (reference sequence). The CDR3 is made up of 14 amino acids. The V gene end was trimmed by 3 bases and the J gene end by 3 bases; junction bases not matched to a gene: 4. CDR3 nucleotides: TGTGCCTGGAGAGGCGGGGGTGACACCGGGGAGCTGTTTTTT. Translation gives CAWRGGGDTGELFF.

V and J are TRBV3-1 (or the pseudogene TRBV3-2) and TRBJ2-5, with D possibly matching TRBD2 (6 bases). V lost 2 bases and J lost 1, with 14 bases in between. The CDR3 length is 16 residues. The V gene's germline CDR1 is LGHDT and CDR2 YNNKEL (reference sequence). CDR3 sequence reads: CASSQPPGVIQETQYF. In nucleotides, the CDR3 is TGTGCCAGCAGCCAACCCCCGGGAGTAATCCAAGAGACCCAGTACTTC.

The genes are TRBV6-5 and TRBJ1-6; TRBD1 is a possible D gene (6 bases). This CDR3 spans 15 amino acids. Germline V CDR1 and CDR2: MNHEY, SVGAGI. Trimming stripped 0 bases from V and 9 bases from J, with 12 bases between. CDR3 bases: TGTGCCAGCAGTTACTCTACACAGGGTGCTTCACCCCTCCACTTT. Its translation: CASSYSTQGASPLHF.

The chain uses TRBV15 and TRBJ1-5; TRBD1 is a possible D gene (5 bases). CDR1 is LNHNV, CDR2 YYDKDF, per germline (reference sequence). The CDR3 length is 15 residues. The ends were cut back, 0 bases at V and 1 base at J, with 7 bases in the middle. The CDR3 DNA reads as TGTGCCACCAGCAGAGATACAGGAAGCAATCAGCCCCAGCATTTT. Protein product: CATSRDTGSNQPQHF.

The chain uses TRBV7-2 and TRBJ2-2; 8 positions agree with TRBD2. Germline V gives CDR1 SGHTA, CDR2 FQGNSA. The CDR3 sequence is 14 residues long. J was trimmed by 3 bases and V by 6 bases; bases with no gene match: 3. In DNA form, the CDR3 reads TGTGCCAGCAGACTGCGGGGGGACACCGGGGAGCTGTTTTTT. Translating it yields CASRLRGDTGELFF.

V is TRBV18 and J is TRBJ2-7; maybe TRBD1 (5 bases). CDR1 KGHSH and CDR2 LQKENI come from the germline V gene. The CDR3 totals 14 residues. Trimming removed 0 bases at V and 7 bases at J, with 13 bases between. DNA for the CDR3: TGTGCCAGCTCACCACCAGGGGTTTTGGGGGAGCAGTACTTC. Its translation is CASSPPGVLGEQYF.

The chain recombines TRBV5-1 with TRBJ2-7; tentative D call: TRBD2 (7 bases). Trimming removed 5 bases at V and 2 bases at J, with 17 bases between. In germline, CDR1 is SGHRS, CDR2 YFSETQ. This CDR3 spans 15 amino acids. CDR3 sequence reads: CASRRGRGAPYEQYF. CDR3 DNA sequence: TGCGCCAGCAGGAGGGGGAGGGGGGCTCCCTACGAGCAGTACTTC.

This rearrangement joins TRBV5-4 to TRBJ1-1; D unclear. The germline V gene encodes CDR1 SGHNT and CDR2 YYREEE (reference sequence). The CDR3 sequence is 15 residues long. V lost 1 base and J 0 bases, leaving 10 bases between the germline ends. The CDR3 loop reads CASSLMSEMNTEAFF. CDR3 DNA sequence: TGTGCCAGCAGCTTGATGTCAGAAATGAACACTGAAGCTTTCTTT. The full variable domain, in which reference TRBV5-4 and TRBJ1-1 provide the parts outside the CDR3, is ETGVTQSPTHLIKTRGQQVTLRCSSQSGHNTVSWYQQALGQGPQFIFQYYREEENGRGNFPPRFSGLQFPNYSSELNVNALELDDSALYLCASSLMSEMNTEAFFGQGTRLTVV.

The V and J genes are TRBV5-8 and TRBJ2-7; 8 positions agree with TRBD1. This CDR3 spans 14 amino acids. Germline loops: CDR1 SGHTS, CDR2 YDEGEE. Losses at the gene ends were 4 bases for V and 2 bases for J; bases not matched to a gene: 5. The CDR3 DNA sequence: TGTGCCAGCAGCACGAGGACAGGGACCTACGAGCAGTACTTC. Its translation is CASSTRTGTYEQYF.

There are a few counts of this clone. The V and J genes are TRBV13 and TRBJ2-3; TRBD2 aligns across 11 bases. Per the germline V gene, CDR1 is PRHDT and CDR2 is FYEKMQ (reference sequence). The CDR3 totals 15 residues. J lost 4 bases, V lost 4 bases, and 4 bases had no gene match. The CDR3 sequence is CASSSPSGGPDTQYF. In nucleotides, the CDR3 is TGTGCCAGCAGCTCCCCTAGCGGGGGGCCAGATACGCAGTATTTT.

The chain combines TRBV3-1 (or the pseudogene TRBV3-2) with TRBJ1-5; possibly TRBD1 for D (5 bases). Germline values: CDR1 LGHDT, CDR2 YNNKEL (reference sequence). This CDR3 is 12 amino acids long. With 3 bases removed from V and 7 bases from J, the gap between germline ends came to 7 bases. The CDR3 region is CASSHREQPQHF. CDR3 coding DNA: TGTGCCAGCAGCCACAGGGAACAGCCCCAGCATTTT.

The V and J genes are TRBV6-5 and TRBJ1-5; 11 nucleotides agree with TRBD1. Germline CDR1 and CDR2: MNHEY and SVGAGI. Trimming cost V 4 bases and J 9 bases; bases outside gene matches: 2. The CDR3 is 13 amino acids. The CDR3 region is CASSSDRGRPQHF. CDR3 sequence (DNA): TGTGCCAGCAGTTCGGACAGGGGGCGGCCCCAGCATTTT.

The chain joins TRBV11-3 to TRBJ1-3; 8 bases align to TRBD1. J gave up 0 bases and V 4 bases, and 5 bases lay outside the gene matches. This CDR3 comprises 16 residues. Per the germline V gene, CDR1 is SGHNT and CDR2 is YENEEA. The CDR3 region has the DNA TGTGCCAGCAGCTCCCGGGACAGGAGCTCTGGAAACACCATATATTTT. Protein: CASSSRDRSSGNTIYF.

The chain carries TRBV25-1 and TRBJ1-1; 10 bases line up with TRBD1. In germline, CDR1 is MGHDK, CDR2 SYGVNS. This CDR3 spans 14 amino acids. Trimming removed 3 bases from V and 11 bases from J; junction bases left unmatched: 9. For the CDR3, the DNA is TGTGCCAGCAGTGACAGGACAGGGGGAGTATTGGCTTTCTTT. It is translated as CASSDRTGGVLAFF.

The rearrangement links TRBV5-6 to TRBJ2-3; tentatively, D is TRBD2 (6 bases). From germline, CDR1 is SGHDT and CDR2 YYEEEE. Trimming stripped 0 bases from V and 1 base from J, with 15 bases between. The CDR3 is 17 amino acids. CDR3 loop: CASSLGGAGLRTDTQYF. The CDR3 DNA sequence: TGTGCCAGCAGCTTGGGGGGAGCGGGCCTCCGCACAGATACGCAGTATTTT.

The rearrangement joins TRBV5-1 to TRBJ2-5; 8 nucleotides agree with TRBD2. CDR1 is SGHRS and CDR2 is YFSETQ in the germline V gene. The CDR3 contains 16 residues. Trimming at V came to 4 bases and at J to 1 base, leaving 9 bases not matched to a gene. The chain's CDR3 is CASSPGSGASQETQYF. The DNA for the CDR3 is TGCGCCAGCAGCCCGGGTAGCGGGGCCTCCCAAGAGACCCAGTACTTC.

The rearrangement uses TRBV6-2 or TRBV6-3 and TRBJ1-5, with a possible D match to TRBD1 (6 bases). Germline CDR1 is MNHEY and CDR2 is SVGEGT. The CDR3 consists of 16 residues. Trimming left V 0 bases short and J 3 bases short, with 12 bases between. CDR3 coding DNA: TGTGCCAGCAGTTACTCCAGGGGACAAAACAATCAGCCCCAGCATTTT. This translates into CASSYSRGQNNQPQHF.

The chain carries TRBV5-5 and TRBJ2-5, with D possibly TRBD1 on 5 matching bases. CDR3 size: 14 residues. Deletions cut 4 bases from V and 1 base from J, with 11 bases between. Germline V gene lookup returns CDR1 SGHKS and CDR2 YYEKEE (reference sequence). Written as DNA, the CDR3 is TGTGCCAGCAGCCCGACAGCCCGCCAAGAGACCCAGTACTTC. Encoded protein: CASSPTARQETQYF.

This rearrangement joins TRBV5-1 to TRBJ2-7, with 8 bases identical to TRBD1. The CDR3 covers 16 residues. The germline CDR1 and CDR2 sequences are SGHRS and YFSETQ. The trim removed 5 bases at V and 1 base at J, leaving 11 bases unmatched. This chain's CDR3 is CASRLNQGQASYEQYF. As DNA, the CDR3 is TGCGCCAGCAGGCTGAATCAGGGACAGGCATCCTACGAGCAGTACTTC.

This sequence joins TRBV30 and TRBJ1-3; 7 bases agree with TRBD1. The CDR3 loop spans 16 amino acids. CDR1 and CDR2 from the germline V gene are GTSNPN and SVGIG (reference sequence). Germline trimming cut 3 bases from V and 0 bases from J; bases unmatched to any gene: 8. As DNA, the CDR3 is TGTGCCTGGAGCATCAGGGGGATTGGCTCTGGAAACACCATATATTTT. Its protein is CAWSIRGIGSGNTIYF. The whole variable domain, filled in from reference TRBV30 and TRBJ1-3, reads SQTIHQWPATLVQPVGSPLSLECTVEGTSNPNLYWYRQAAGRGLQLLFYSVGIGQISSEVPQNLSASRPQDRQFILSSKKLLLSDSGFYLCAWSIRGIGSGNTIYFGEGSWLTVV.

The chain joins TRBV24-1 to TRBJ1-3, with D possibly TRBD1 on 5 matching bases. Per the germline V gene, CDR1 is KGHDR and CDR2 is SFDVKD. The V and J ends lost 0 bases and 1 base respectively, with 15 bases between them. The CDR3 spans 18 residues. CDR3 sequence (DNA): TGTGCCACCAGTGATTTGTCGGGGGGGTCTAGTTCTGGAAACACCATATATTTT. It encodes CATSDLSGGSSSGNTIYF.

The rearrangement joins TRBV10-3 to TRBJ1-2; no firm D call. Germline V gives CDR1 ENHRY, CDR2 SYGVKD. This CDR3 contains 12 residues. The V gene lost 0 bases and the J gene lost 10 bases, with 9 bases spanning the gap. DNA for the CDR3: TGTGCCATCAGTGAGTCGACTAGCTCCTACACCTTC. It translates to CAISESTSSYTF.

The V call is TRBV6-1, the J call TRBJ2-7, with 9 nucleotides matching TRBD1. The germline CDR1 and CDR2 sequences are MNHNS and SASEGT. The CDR3 is made up of 13 amino acids. The V and J ends lost 3 bases and 5 bases, in that order; junction bases with no gene match: 2. CDR3 sequence reads: CASSEDRGNEQYF. For the CDR3, the DNA is TGTGCCAGCAGTGAGGACAGGGGAAACGAGCAGTACTTC.